The clone carrying this T cell receptor beta chain was detected ten times or more. Antigen unknown. This sample is part of a study of neurological immune-mediated disorders. CDR3 length: 15 residues. Trimming cost V 0 bases and J 2 bases, with 11 bases left between them. Germline loops: CDR1 SGHRS, CDR2 YFSETQ. The time point is: longitudinal time-point 1 (baseline). Unsorted libraries were generated from 2 million PBMCs. These cells had been stored in RNAlater at -80 C. The study, taken as a whole, reports: Across subjects, no CDR3 amino acid sequence appeared in expanded clones of more than one subject, a finding that suggested private repertoires in all groups. Whereas HTLV-1-associated myelopathy showed the most TCR clonal expansion, multiple sclerosis showed the least, with levels below those of healthy controls.

The authors made cDNA by 5'RACE with 10-nucleotide random UMIs. TCRdb re-derived calls from the 5' RACE reads in MiXCR, one entry per CDR3 protein. The sample has about 49,000 distinct CDR3 sequences; approximately 9.1% are singletons. The clonotype comes from a woman in her forties in good health. The source material was PBMCs. J is TRBJ1-2 and V is TRBV5-1; D remains ambiguous. The CDR3 is CASSLVWQSNYGYTF. CDR3 DNA: TGCGCCAGCAGCTTGGTTTGGCAGTCCAACTATGGCTACACCTTC. The full variable domain, rest sourced from reference TRBV5-1 and TRBJ1-2, is KAGVTQTPRYLIKTRGQQVTLSCSPISGHRSVSWYQQTPGQGLQFLFEYFSETQRNKGNFPGRFSGRQFSNSRSEMNVSTLELGDSALYLCASSLVWQSNYGYTFGSGTRLTVV.